This entry lists 15 T cell receptor beta chains sequenced from one sample in a study of Graves' ophthalmopathy and Graves' hyperthyroidism. Researchers took RNA transcripts and amplified TCR beta CDR3 regions from them. HTBI-primed first-round RT-PCR preceded second-round multiplex PCR. TCRdb ran MiXCR on the multiplex PCR reads and lists one entry per CDR3 protein. This table has over a million distinct CDR3 sequences, less than 45% appearing once. Material: peripheral blood or thyroid tissue (not recorded which). The source of these receptors is an adult man with Graves' hyperthyroidism.

This clonotype was found many times. V gene TRBV12-3 or TRBV12-4 combines with J gene TRBJ2-7, with 7 bases matching TRBD1. This CDR3 region has 12 residues. The V gene end was trimmed by 5 bases and the J gene end by 6 bases; junction bases not matched to a gene: 4. The CDR3 sequence: CASSRDSVEQYF. DNA for the CDR3: TGTGCCAGCAGTAGGGACAGCGTCGAGCAGTACTTC.

The chain combines TRBV7-2 with TRBJ2-5; D ambiguous. Trimming pared 5 bases from V and 5 bases from J, leaving 12 bases between. There are 13 residues in the CDR3. Germline V gives CDR1 SGHTA, CDR2 FQGNSA. This chain's CDR3 is CASSLSRLETQYF. In DNA, the CDR3 is TGTGCCAGCAGCCTAAGCAGGCTGGAGACCCAGTACTTC.

Comments on this clonotype: This could be a read error, since a much larger clone is one nucleotide away. V and J are TRBV20-1 and TRBJ1-1; D remains unclear. Germline-derived CDR1 and CDR2 are DFQATT and SNEGSKA (reference sequence). V gave up 2 bases and J gave up 4 bases, with 14 bases separating them. CDR3 size: 14 residues. The DNA for the CDR3 is TGCAGTGCTAGATTCATGGAGGTGAGCACTGAAGCTTTCTTT. Translated: CSARFMEVSTEAFF.

The V call is TRBV10-1, the J call TRBJ1-2; 10 bases fit TRBD1. Germline CDR1 is WNHNN and CDR2 is SYGVQD (reference sequence). Trimming took 10 bases from V and 4 from J; bases not matched to a gene: 9. This CDR3 is 14 amino acids long. CDR3 bases: TGCGCCAACCCCGTGACAGGGGGCAGCTATGGCTACACCTTC. This sequence encodes CANPVTGGSYGYTF.

This chain uses TRBV2 with TRBJ2-5, with a weak D call TRBD1 (5 bases). V shed 2 bases and J shed 5 bases, with 12 bases lying between them. The CDR3 consists of 14 residues. The germline CDR1 and CDR2 sequences are SNHLY and FYNNEI. The CDR3 DNA sequence: TGTGCCAGCAGTGAAAACGGACAAATGGAGACCCAGTACTTC. This gives the protein CASSENGQMETQYF.

This sequence joins TRBV7-9 and TRBJ1-2; D call uncertain. V lost 5 bases and J lost 8, with 15 bases in between. CDR1 SEHNR and CDR2 FQNEAQ come from the germline V gene (reference sequence). This CDR3 has 13 residues. In nucleotides, the CDR3 is TGTGCCAGCAGCGTAGGAGGCTCGGGGGGCTACACCTTC. Translated: CASSVGGSGGYTF.

As concerns this clonotype: The junction departs from the called germline gene at one end, perhaps through a read error. The chain uses TRBV10-2 and TRBJ2-7, with 10 positions matching TRBD1. This CDR3 comprises 15 residues. Germline V gene lookup returns CDR1 WSHSY and CDR2 SAAADI. Written as DNA, the CDR3 is TGCGCCAGCAGCCAAGTCCGGGACAGGGGCTACGAGCAGTATTTC. This sequence encodes CASSQVRDRGYEQYF.

In its sample, this clonotype was seen many times. CDR3 in amino acids: CASSEVGRTEAFF. CDR3 nucleotide sequence: TGTGCCAGTAGTGAAGTCGGGAGGACTGAAGCTTTCTTT. This sequence joins TRBV19 and TRBJ1-1; D unresolved. The ends were cut back, 5 bases at V and 5 bases at J, with 12 bases in the middle. The V gene's germline CDR1 is LNHDA and CDR2 SQIVND (reference sequence). The CDR3 extends over 13 amino acids.

This clonotype came up many times. The chain has TRBV10-1 and TRBJ2-7; TRBD2 is a possible D gene (6 bases). Germline values: CDR1 WNHNN, CDR2 SYGVQD (reference sequence). The CDR3 sequence is 14 residues long. V was cut by 2 bases and J by 3 bases, with 11 bases left in between. CDR3 sequence reads: CASSEGRRDYEQYF. DNA of the CDR3: TGCGCCAGCAGTGAGGGACGGAGGGACTACGAGCAGTACTTC.

This clonotype was recorded a few times. The V call is TRBV29-1, the J call TRBJ1-2; no reliable D call. The ends were cut back, 3 bases at V and 6 bases at J, with 8 bases in the middle. Germline V gene data show CDR1 as SQVTM and CDR2 as ANQGSEA. This CDR3 is 11 amino acids long. This chain's CDR3 is CSVDGSNGYTF. The CDR3 DNA is TGCAGCGTTGACGGATCCAATGGCTACACCTTC.

On this clonotype itself: A much larger clone lies a single base off, so this may be a read error. CDR3 nucleotides: TGTGCCAGCAGCTACCCGGGGCCTAACCAGCCCCAGCATTTT. It specifies CASSYPGPNQPQHF. The rearrangement joins TRBV7-9 to TRBJ1-5, with D tentatively TRBD1 (5 bases). V was trimmed by 4 bases and J by 7 bases, leaving 14 bases between them. The CDR3 has 14 amino acids. Germline V gene data show CDR1 as SEHNR and CDR2 as FQNEAQ (reference sequence).

This chain connects TRBV25-1 to TRBJ1-6, with 9 bases matching TRBD1. Germline lookup yields CDR1 MGHDK and CDR2 SYGVNS. V lost 8 bases and J lost 7; bases outside the gene matches: 6. CDR3 length equals 14 residues. CDR3 sequence (DNA): TGTGCCAGCGTAAGGACAGGGGTGAATTCACCCCTCCACTTT. The encoded protein is CASVRTGVNSPLHF.

The chain combines TRBV24-1 with TRBJ2-5; D might be TRBD1 (5 bases). V shed 0 bases and J shed 5 bases, with 27 bases lying between them. The CDR3 length is 20 residues. Looked up from germline, CDR1 is KGHDR and CDR2 is SFDVKD. The CDR3: CATSDLDISLEQVDSETQYF. In nucleotides, the CDR3 is TGTGCCACCAGTGATTTGGACATCAGCTTGGAACAGGTAGATTCGGAGACCCAGTACTTC.

The chain links TRBV12-3 or TRBV12-4 to TRBJ2-6, with D possibly TRBD2 on 5 matching bases. This CDR3 region has 12 residues. V was cut by 6 bases and J by 9 bases, with 9 bases left in between. The CDR3 DNA reads TGTGCCAGCAGGGTTGAGGGCAACGTCCTGACTTTC. It yields the protein CASRVEGNVLTF.

This clonotype was seen ten or more times. The gene calls are TRBV2 and TRBJ1-5, with a weak D call TRBD1 (6 bases). This CDR3 is built from 18 residues. The V end lost 5 bases, the J end lost 0 bases, and 20 bases lay between the germline ends. In germline, CDR1 is SNHLY, CDR2 FYNNEI. The CDR3, as DNA: TGTGCCAGCAGTACCATCAGGTCAGGGACAATTAGCAATCAGCCCCAGCATTTT. Amino acids: CASSTIRSGTISNQPQHF.